This T cell receptor beta chain was found in a study of OX40 agonist ivuxolimab in advanced cancers. Study-level background: Every patient in dose escalation had hepatocellular carcinoma, melanoma, renal cell or head and neck cancer.

The CDR3 spans 13 residues. From germline, CDR1 is SNHLY and CDR2 FYNNEI. V lost 8 bases to trimming and J lost 2 bases, with 11 bases between them. Whole-study results and caveats: Low normalized T-cell clonal expansion was additionally recorded for some nonresponders. CD8+ T cells (on average) carried more expanded clones than CD4+ T cells.

Data came from immunoSEQ multiplex PCR; TCRdb stores just in-frame clones and leaves some out. The table lists 30,000 to 40,000 clones, more than 70% of them singletons. Details on this clone: Its target is unknown.

The gene calls are TRBV2 and TRBJ2-3, with D tentatively TRBD1 (6 bases). The receptor comes from an adult with an advanced solid tumor such as melanoma, head and neck, liver or kidney cancer. Sample: CD4+ or CD8+ T cells sorted from blood, taken in a trial of the OX40 agonist ivuxolimab. The chain's CDR3 is CASQDSNTDTQYF. CDR3 bases: TGTGCCAGCCAGGACAGCAACACAGATACGCAGTATTTT.